The 21 T cell receptor beta chains below all came from one sample that was sequenced in a study of CD8 T cells in ankylosing spondylitis. TCRdb reprocessed the 5' RACE reads via MiXCR and lists one record per CDR3 protein. This table holds some 120,000 distinct CDR3 sequences, 6.5% to 9% found once. The sample was blood, either unsorted or a sorted T cell fraction (not recorded which). The receptors derive from a male donor with ankylosing spondylitis or in good health (not recorded which).

In this sample, this clonotype turned up a few times. This chain connects TRBV5-1 to TRBJ2-3; 9 positions match TRBD2. The CDR3 contains 17 residues. Germline V gives CDR1 SGHRS, CDR2 YFSETQ. Trimming cost V 2 bases and J 0 bases; bases outside gene matches: 7. The CDR3 DNA reads TGCGCCAGCAGCTTCGCCCCTCTAGCGGGGAGCACAGATACGCAGTATTTT. Amino acids: CASSFAPLAGSTDTQYF. The full variable domain, its missing parts supplied by reference TRBV5-1 and TRBJ2-3, is KAGVTQTPRYLIKTRGQQVTLSCSPISGHRSVSWYQQTPGQGLQFLFEYFSETQRNKGNFPGRFSGRQFSNSRSEMNVSTLELGDSALYLCASSFAPLAGSTDTQYFGPGTRLTVL.

This clonotype came up many times. The chain recombines TRBV5-1 with TRBJ1-5, with D unresolved. Germline V gene data show CDR1 as SGHRS and CDR2 as YFSETQ. The CDR3 is made up of 15 amino acids. Trimming stripped 0 bases from V and 0 bases from J, with 7 bases between. The chain's CDR3 is CASSLEANSNQPQHF. The CDR3 DNA follows: TGCGCCAGCAGCTTGGAGGCAAATAGCAATCAGCCCCAGCATTTT.

Many counts were recorded for this clonotype. The chain links TRBV28 to TRBJ2-7; a weak D match, TRBD2 (6 bases). Germline values: CDR1 MDHEN, CDR2 SYDVKM. V shed 5 bases and J shed 3 bases, with 20 bases lying between them. This CDR3 is 16 amino acids long. CDR3 sequence reads: CASSTSGTHRVYEQYF. The CDR3 nucleotides read TGTGCCAGCAGTACTTCCGGGACTCATCGAGTCTACGAGCAGTACTTC.

This clonotype has at least ten counts. The chain employs TRBV29-1 and TRBJ2-7, with TRBD2 matching over 11 bases. Trimming took 4 bases from V and 1 from J; bases not matched to a gene: 3. The CDR3 covers 14 residues. Germline V gene sequence: CDR1 SQVTM, CDR2 ANQGSEA. The CDR3 is CSVVASGRSYEQYF. The DNA for the CDR3 is TGCAGCGTTGTGGCTAGCGGGAGGTCCTACGAGCAGTACTTC.

The sample holds many counts of this clonotype. The rearrangement links TRBV7-9 to TRBJ2-1; no firm D call. Looked up from germline, CDR1 is SEHNR and CDR2 is FQNEAQ (reference sequence). Trimming removed 2 bases from V and 6 bases from J, with 5 bases in between. This CDR3 is 12 amino acids long. CDR3 nucleotide sequence: TGTGCCAGCAGCTTATTCATCAATGAGCAGTTCTTC. It translates to CASSLFINEQFF.

This clonotype has ten or more counts. V gene TRBV5-1 combines with J gene TRBJ2-5, with no clear D. The V gene lost 5 bases and the J gene lost 1 base, with 12 bases spanning the gap. This CDR3 has 14 residues. CDR1 is SGHRS, CDR2 YFSETQ, per germline. The CDR3 DNA follows: TGCGCCAGCAGACATTCCCAGTCCCAAGAGACCCAGTACTTC. As protein: CASRHSQSQETQYF.

Ten or more counts support this clonotype. The chain joins TRBV5-1 to TRBJ2-3; D perhaps matches TRBD1 (5 bases). The CDR3 extends over 15 amino acids. Germline CDR1 and CDR2: SGHRS and YFSETQ. Trimming shortened V by 0 bases and J by 2 bases, and 10 bases separated the two germline ends. CDR3 DNA sequence: TGCGCCAGCAGCTTGGGGGGCCCCTTCACAGATACGCAGTATTTT. As protein: CASSLGGPFTDTQYF.

This clonotype was picked up many times. The CDR3 region has the DNA TGCAGCGTTGAAGATCCTACAGGACTCACAGATACGCAGTATTTT. Translating it yields CSVEDPTGLTDTQYF. The chain links TRBV29-1 to TRBJ2-3, with D perhaps given as TRBD1 or TRBD2 (5 bases each). The CDR3 covers 15 residues. Trimming shortened V by 0 bases and J by 2 bases, and 12 bases separated the two germline ends. CDR1 and CDR2 (germline): SQVTM, ANQGSEA.

This clonotype was counted ten times or more. V is TRBV6-1 and J is TRBJ2-7; 7 bases map to TRBD2. The CDR3 loop spans 13 amino acids. J lost 0 bases, V lost 11 bases, and 7 bases had no gene match. Looked up from germline, CDR1 is MNHNS and CDR2 is SASEGT. The CDR3 coding sequence is TGTGCCGGGCTAGCGGAAAACTCCTACGAGCAGTACTTC. Its protein is CAGLAENSYEQYF.

Ten or more counts support this clonotype. The chain links TRBV5-1 to TRBJ2-7; TRBD1 matches at 9 bases. From germline, CDR1 is SGHRS and CDR2 YFSETQ. CDR3 length equals 15 residues. Losses at the gene ends were 0 bases for V and 2 bases for J; bases not matched to a gene: 3. Here the CDR3 reads CASSLGTGAAYEQYF. The DNA for the CDR3 is TGCGCCAGCAGCTTGGGGACAGGGGCAGCCTACGAGCAGTACTTC.

This chain links TRBV20-1 with TRBJ2-2; 9 nucleotides align to TRBD2. With 6 bases clipped from V and 2 bases from J, the junction kept 4 bases outside the gene matches. Germline V gene lookup returns CDR1 DFQATT and CDR2 SNEGSKA (reference sequence). This CDR3 has 14 residues. CDR3 DNA sequence: TGCAGTGCGCTGACTAGCGGAAACACCGGGGAGCTGTTTTTT. As protein: CSALTSGNTGELFF.

There are many counts of this clonotype. This chain links TRBV3-1 with TRBJ2-5; D is uncertain. The CDR3 consists of 16 residues. CDR1 is LGHDT and CDR2 is YNNKEL in the germline V gene (reference sequence). V was clipped by 1 base and J by 1 base, with 13 bases between them. The CDR3 DNA reads as TGTGCCAGCAGCCAAGGTCCAGGAGCAGGCCAAGAGACCCAGTACTTC. It yields the protein CASSQGPGAGQETQYF.

In this sample, this clonotype turned up many times. The genes are TRBV5-1 and TRBJ2-5, with 8 bases that match TRBD2. The CDR3 is made up of 15 amino acids. The ends lost 7 bases at V and 4 bases at J; junction bases unmatched: 12. Germline V CDR1 and CDR2: SGHRS, YFSETQ. This chain's CDR3 is CASSHQAGEGETQYF. Written as DNA, the CDR3 is TGCGCCAGCTCTCACCAAGCGGGGGAAGGAGAGACCCAGTACTTC.

This chain uses TRBV12-3 or TRBV12-4 with TRBJ1-3; a weak D match, TRBD1 (5 bases). The CDR3 has 15 amino acids. Trimming shortened V by 6 bases and J by 4 bases, and 16 bases separated the two germline ends. Here the CDR3 reads CASRAGGPPGNTIYF. In DNA form, the CDR3 reads TGTGCCAGCAGGGCGGGGGGTCCTCCAGGAAACACCATATATTTT.

This clonotype has a count of ten or more. The chain uses TRBV12-3 or TRBV12-4 and TRBJ2-1, with 11 nucleotides matching TRBD1. The CDR3 is made up of 14 amino acids. Trimming took 6 bases from V and 3 from J; bases not matched to a gene: 1. The CDR3 DNA sequence: TGTGCCAGCAGGGGACAGGGGGTCTACAATGAGCAGTTCTTC. It specifies CASRGQGVYNEQFF.

This clonotype was seen a few times. The rearrangement joins TRBV5-6 to TRBJ1-1; D ambiguous. The CDR3 has 14 amino acids. Trimming shortened V by 0 bases and J by 4 bases, and 10 bases separated the two germline ends. In germline, CDR1 is SGHDT, CDR2 YYEEEE. The CDR3 DNA sequence: TGTGCCAGCAGCTTGGCCATGGTAAGCACTGAAGCTTTCTTT. Translation: CASSLAMVSTEAFF.

This clonotype was recorded many times. The V and J genes are TRBV20-1 and TRBJ2-5; the D gene is possibly TRBD2 (6 bases). The CDR3 spans 17 residues. In germline, CDR1 is DFQATT, CDR2 SNEGSKA (reference sequence). V shed 0 bases and J shed 5 bases, with 22 bases lying between them. The CDR3 DNA reads as TGCAGTGCTAGAGATGCTAGCGAGACGGTGCCCGAGGAGACCCAGTACTTC. This gives the protein CSARDASETVPEETQYF.

The CDR3 sequence is CASTFTPGGPYEQYF. DNA for the CDR3: TGTGCCAGCACCTTCACACCAGGGGGCCCGTACGAGCAGTACTTC. The chain joins TRBV6-1 to TRBJ2-7, with 8 bases lining up with TRBD1. Germline trimming cut 7 bases from V and 4 bases from J; bases unmatched to any gene: 12. Germline loops: CDR1 MNHNS, CDR2 SASEGT. The CDR3 is 15 residues long.

The table lists this clonotype with many counts. The CDR3 region is CASSVGGSIGELFF. CDR3 in DNA: TGTGCCAGCAGCGTAGGGGGCAGCATCGGGGAGCTGTTTTTT. The chain couples TRBV9 to TRBJ2-2; D is possibly TRBD1 (5 bases). This CDR3 spans 14 amino acids. V was trimmed by 0 bases and J by 7 bases, leaving 10 bases between them. The germline V gene has CDR1 SGDLS and CDR2 YYNGEE. The variable domain in full, completed from reference TRBV9 and TRBJ2-2, reads DSGVTQTPKHLITATGQRVTLRCSPRSGDLSVYWYQQSLDQGLQFLIQYYNGEERAKGNILERFSAQQFPDLHSELNLSSLELGDSALYFCASSVGGSIGELFFGEGSRLTVL.

This clonotype occurred many times. The chain joins TRBV5-1 to TRBJ2-6, with 7 bases identical to TRBD1. This CDR3 contains 17 residues. From germline, CDR1 is SGHRS and CDR2 YFSETQ. Trimming removed 2 bases from V and 1 base from J; junction bases left unmatched: 6. Here the CDR3 reads CASSFGTALSGANVLTF. The CDR3 nucleotides read TGCGCCAGCAGCTTCGGGACAGCTTTATCTGGGGCCAACGTCCTGACTTTC.

This clonotype was picked up many times. This rearrangement joins TRBV5-1 to TRBJ1-2, with D perhaps matching TRBD1 (5 bases). Germline V CDR1 and CDR2: SGHRS, YFSETQ. The CDR3 covers 15 residues. V shed 4 bases and J shed 3 bases, with 16 bases lying between them. CDR3 in DNA: TGCGCCAGCAGCCTCACGTCCGGGACTTACTATGGCTACACCTTC. Its protein product is CASSLTSGTYYGYTF.